This is a list of T cell receptor beta chains from one sample in a study of Graves' ophthalmopathy and Graves' hyperthyroidism. TCRdb re-analysed the multiplex PCR reads in MiXCR, keeping a single row per CDR3 protein. This table holds 260,000 or so distinct CDR3 sequences, around 42% found once. The sequenced sample was peripheral blood. The receptors originated from an adult man with Graves' ophthalmopathy. CDR3s include the opening cysteine and the closing phenylalanine or tryptophan.

cdr3_length: 14
v_call: TRBV2
j_call: TRBJ1-4
cdr3_aa: CASSWTGGREKLFF

cdr3_length: 17
v_call: TRBV10-3
j_call: TRBJ1-2
cdr3_aa: CAISEYRGRAFNYGYTF

cdr3_length: 15
v_call: TRBV10-2
j_call: TRBJ2-7
cdr3_aa: CASSQTPGQGREQYF

cdr3_length: 14
v_call: TRBV9
j_call: TRBJ2-5
cdr3_aa: CASSLSGNQETQYF

cdr3_length: 14
v_call: TRBV29-1
j_call: TRBJ2-1
cdr3_aa: CSGPSSAGSNEQFF

cdr3_length: 13
v_call: TRBV20-1
j_call: TRBJ2-1
cdr3_aa: CSARGHPYNEQFF

cdr3_length: 12
v_call: TRBV28
j_call: TRBJ1-2
cdr3_aa: CASSLGRYGYTF

cdr3_length: 15
v_call: TRBV7-3
j_call: TRBJ1-1
cdr3_aa: CASSSAGGLGTEAFF

cdr3_length: 16
v_call: TRBV7-6
j_call: TRBJ1-4
cdr3_aa: CASSLAASVRREKLFF

cdr3_length: 14
v_call: TRBV12-3/TRBV12-4
j_call: TRBJ1-2
cdr3_aa: CASSPSTRDSGYTF

cdr3_length: 16
v_call: TRBV20-1
j_call: TRBJ1-2
cdr3_aa: CSASPNPGGTNYGYTF

cdr3_length: 17
v_call: TRBV7-2
j_call: TRBJ2-2
cdr3_aa: CASSASGQGARTGELFF

cdr3_length: 14
v_call: TRBV7-2
j_call: NA
cdr3_aa: CASSLGPLNNEQFF

cdr3_length: 13
v_call: TRBV7-9
j_call: TRBJ1-2
cdr3_aa: CASSLIVGQISTF

cdr3_length: 15
v_call: TRBV29-1
j_call: TRBJ1-1
cdr3_aa: CSVAGPRGVNTEAFF

cdr3_length: 15
v_call: TRBV9
j_call: TRBJ1-6
cdr3_aa: CASSVADRGHSPLHF

cdr3_length: 12
v_call: TRBV4-1
j_call: TRBJ1-1
cdr3_aa: CASRRSDTEAFF

cdr3_length: 15
v_call: TRBV10-1
j_call: TRBJ1-6
cdr3_aa: CASSVGTGPNSPLHF

cdr3_length: 14
v_call: TRBV15
j_call: TRBJ2-1
cdr3_aa: CATSRRDRGGEQFF

cdr3_length: 12
v_call: TRBV10-3
j_call: TRBJ1-2
cdr3_aa: CAAQDTLGGYTF

cdr3_length: 16
v_call: TRBV20-1
j_call: TRBJ2-2
cdr3_aa: CSARGPGLAGERELFF

cdr3_length: 15
v_call: TRBV7-3
j_call: TRBJ2-2
cdr3_aa: CASSLSGNGTGELFF

cdr3_length: 14
v_call: TRBV12-3/TRBV12-4
j_call: TRBJ1-5
cdr3_aa: CASSLVGGNQPQHF

cdr3_length: 13
v_call: TRBV9
j_call: TRBJ1-1
cdr3_aa: CASINRGGTEAFF

cdr3_length: 14
v_call: TRBV7-2
j_call: TRBJ2-7
cdr3_aa: CASSLRVEVYEQYF

cdr3_length: 15
v_call: TRBV9
j_call: TRBJ1-3
cdr3_aa: CASSPWGNSGNTIYF

cdr3_length: 15
v_call: TRBV7-2
j_call: TRBJ2-7
cdr3_aa: CASSLGIRGGDEQYF

cdr3_length: 16
v_call: TRBV19
j_call: TRBJ2-7
cdr3_aa: CASRITWRDTYYEQYF

cdr3_length: 14
v_call: TRBV5-6
j_call: TRBJ2-7
cdr3_aa: CASSLGGVGDEQYF

cdr3_length: 15
v_call: TRBV12-3/TRBV12-4
j_call: TRBJ1-1
cdr3_aa: CASSLRQGGDTEAFF

cdr3_length: 17
v_call: TRBV9
j_call: TRBJ2-7
cdr3_aa: CASSGGGGLAGTYEQYF

cdr3_length: 13
v_call: TRBV7-8
j_call: TRBJ1-1
cdr3_aa: CASSLDPKGVAFF

cdr3_length: 13
v_call: TRBV20-1
j_call: TRBJ1-1
cdr3_aa: CSARGDRDTEAFF

cdr3_length: 13
v_call: TRBV10-3
j_call: TRBJ1-6
cdr3_aa: CAITVGENSPLHF

cdr3_length: 14
v_call: TRBV5-1
j_call: TRBJ1-2
cdr3_aa: CASSLSPSNYGYTF

cdr3_length: 14
v_call: TRBV15
j_call: TRBJ1-3
cdr3_aa: CATKDRSSGNTIYF

cdr3_length: 17
v_call: TRBV9
j_call: TRBJ2-5
cdr3_aa: CASSVKASGGLRETQYF

cdr3_length: 11
v_call: TRBV29-1
j_call: TRBJ2-7
cdr3_aa: CSVLGEREQYF

cdr3_length: 17
v_call: TRBV5-1
j_call: TRBJ2-5
cdr3_aa: CASSPTDSGTWGETQYF

cdr3_length: 13
v_call: TRBV12-5
j_call: TRBJ2-5
cdr3_aa: CASARAGRETQYF

cdr3_length: 13
v_call: TRBV5-1
j_call: TRBJ1-2
cdr3_aa: CASSLEGEVGYTF

cdr3_length: 15
v_call: TRBV28
j_call: TRBJ2-7
cdr3_aa: CASSFTPPGIEEQYF

cdr3_length: 15
v_call: TRBV7-8
j_call: TRBJ2-7
cdr3_aa: CASSFHWGQLGEQYF

cdr3_length: 14
v_call: TRBV6-2/TRBV6-3
j_call: TRBJ1-5
cdr3_aa: CASSYAELYQPQHF

cdr3_length: 13
v_call: TRBV9
j_call: TRBJ1-2
cdr3_aa: CASRLAGHDGYTF

cdr3_length: 16
v_call: TRBV7-2
j_call: TRBJ2-5
cdr3_aa: CASSPGGAGSQETQYF

cdr3_length: 14
v_call: TRBV10-3
j_call: TRBJ1-2
cdr3_aa: CVISESAAYYGYTF

cdr3_length: 13
v_call: TRBV5-4
j_call: TRBJ1-6
cdr3_aa: CASSLGPSQPLHF

cdr3_length: 11
v_call: TRBV7-9
j_call: TRBJ1-2
cdr3_aa: CASSLGGGYTF

cdr3_length: 14
v_call: TRBV19
j_call: TRBJ1-2
cdr3_aa: CASTAWPENYGYTF

cdr3_length: 16
v_call: TRBV20-1
j_call: TRBJ2-5
cdr3_aa: CSARGPLTSGQETQYF

cdr3_length: 15
v_call: TRBV10-3
j_call: TRBJ1-5
cdr3_aa: CASSRQVGSNQPQHF

cdr3_length: 16
v_call: TRBV12-3/TRBV12-4
j_call: TRBJ1-1
cdr3_aa: CASSPRQGRRVTEAFF

cdr3_length: 16
v_call: TRBV7-2
j_call: TRBJ1-1
cdr3_aa: CASSSSWTSMNTEASF